The clone carrying this T cell receptor beta chain registers medium-sized by frequency. The antigen is not known. From germline, CDR1 is SEHNR and CDR2 FQNEAQ (reference sequence). The CDR3 has 14 residues. This specimen belongs to a study of T cell clusters in autoimmune cytopenias. Study observations and caveats: Functional roles of the in silico T cell clusters still await experimental validation.

TRB rearrangements were amplified by touch-down multiplex PCR with mixed TRB-A/B primers. Each CDR3 protein gets one entry in TCRdb, which reprocessed the multiplex PCR reads and gives no DNA. In all, the sample yields around 4,800 distinct CDR3 sequences. About 39,000 genome equivalents of blood DNA were amplified for TRB. These sequences were also reported in another study, on T cell repertoires in aging, cancer and after chemotherapy.

This TCR was recovered from a human donor with an autoimmune cytopenia or autoimmune hepatitis (not recorded which). This chain uses TRBV7-9 with TRBJ2-5; checking the TCRdb D call of TRBD1 is not possible without DNA. The sequenced material came from peripheral blood. The CDR3 sequence is CASSGGQTQETQYF.